This T cell receptor (beta chain) came from a study of vaccination effects on CD4 cells after COVID-19. In regard to this clone: The antigen remains undetermined.

Ahead of sequencing, the ViraFEST assay grew antigen-specific CD4+ T cells using viral peptide pools. Cultured cells yielded isolated CD4+ T cells after less than 11 days. Recipients of the vaccine had no prior SARS-CoV-2 infection and negative nucleocapsid antibodies. Days 3 and 7 were when half the medium was replaced with IL-2 medium. This CDR3 has 15 residues. Germline CDR1 MNHNS, CDR2 SASEGT. J was trimmed by 5 bases and V by 0 bases; bases with no gene match: 2. Profiled with immunoSEQ multiplex PCR; TCRdb holds only in-frame clones, not every one. The sample lists 40,000 to 50,000 clones, around 70% occurring once.

Sequenced here: CD4+ T cells from PBMCs cultured with HCoV-OC43 spike peptides, sampled before COVID-19 vaccination. Subset specified: HCoV-OC43 spike overlapping peptide pool stimulation. The chain carries TRBV6-1 and TRBJ2-3; the match to TRBD2 covers 10 bases. The clonotype was recovered from a human donor who received a COVID-19 vaccine. CDR3: CASSEAASGGDTQYF. As DNA, the CDR3 is TGTGCCAGCAGTGAAGCGGCTAGCGGGGGAGATACGCAGTATTTT.